The T cell receptor (beta chain) under discussion was sequenced for a study of shared clonotypes between healthy human individuals. Study-level background: Per-donor plates numbered three CD4 naive, three CD4 memory, two CD8 naive and one CD8 memory. Study-wide results and limits: Large sequencing depth failed to make sorted-subset sequencing complete, rarefaction showed.

All the donors were Caucasian adults who lived in Nashville, Tennessee. The study separated CD4+ cells into CD45RA+ naive and CD45RA-negative memory subsets. TCRdb's copy holds only in-frame clones and misses some; the assay was immunoSEQ multiplex PCR. Of around 2.3 million clones in the sample, under 97% were seen once. Remarks on this clone: What it binds is not known. The identical CDR3 is also encoded by other nucleotide sequences in the sample.

The length of the CDR3 is 13 residues. The germline V and J ends were trimmed by 6 bases and 1 base, with 9 bases remaining between them. CDR1 SNHLY and CDR2 FYNNEI come from the germline V gene. The V call is TRBV2, the J call TRBJ1-1; D might be TRBD1 (5 bases). Material: naive CD4+ T cells sorted from blood. Subset here: CD45RA+ positively selected. This clonotype was obtained from a man between 18 and 35 years old in good health. CDR3 in DNA: TGTGCCAGCAGCGGGGACGGGAACACTGAAGCTTTCTTT. As protein: CASSGDGNTEAFF.